A single sample gave rise to the 2 T cell receptor beta chains below, sequenced in a study of cytomegalovirus exposure and HLA in healthy donors (dated by TCRdb to about 2017). The library came from the immunoSEQ multiplex PCR assay. For the multiplex PCR, a mixture combining 60 forward primers for TCR Vbeta segments and 13 reverse primers for TCR Jbeta segments was used. TCRdb stores this immuneACCESS table with in-frame sequences only. Part of the clones is absent; in the studies checked, under half of the shortfall reflects unresolved V genes, and no reason is known for the rest. Within this sample are about 160,000 clones, with 79% of them counted one time only. The top ten hold about 2.2% of the sample. The sample was PBMCs. These TCRs come from a man aged 40-50 years in good health and CMV-seronegative.

The chain recombines TRBV5-8 with TRBJ1-2; 12 nucleotides agree with TRBD1. V shed 2 bases, J shed 7 bases, and the junction held 6 bases outside the gene matches. The germline V gene has CDR1 SGHTS and CDR2 YDEGEE. The length of the CDR3 is 15 residues. The CDR3 DNA follows: TGTGCCAGCAGCTTCCTGGGACAGGGGGCGGGTGGCTACACCTTC. Its translation is CASSFLGQGAGGYTF.

The rearrangement uses TRBV27 and TRBJ2-5, with TRBD1 matching 9 bases. The length of the CDR3 is 16 residues. After removal of 9 bases from V and 0 bases from J, the junction contained 11 bases not matched to a gene. Looked up from germline, CDR1 is MNHEY and CDR2 is SMNVEV (reference sequence). CDR3 region: CARMGQQGADQETQYF. The DNA of the CDR3 is TGTGCCAGGATGGGACAACAGGGGGCTGACCAAGAGACCCAGTACTTC.